This T cell receptor (beta chain) originates from a study of T cells in Graves' hyperthyroidism and ophthalmopathy. General observations from the study: Ophthalmopathy prediction by the model preceded onset by a median about 6.8 months. Most expanded thyroid clonotypes above 0.001 recurred in blood.

V was shortened by 0 bases and J by 0 bases, with 10 bases between the two germline ends. Germline V gene sequence: CDR1 SGHAT, CDR2 FQNNGV. This CDR3 has 16 amino acids. This clonotype was seen many times. As yet, its antigen is unknown. Amplified TCR beta CDR3 regions came from RNA transcripts. An initial round of RT-PCR targeting the TCR CDR3 relied on the HTBI primer set. TCRdb used MiXCR to reprocess the multiplex PCR reads, holding one entry per CDR3 protein. The sample has a few hundred thousand distinct CDR3 sequences; approximately 15% are singletons. The J gene is TRBJ2-3, the V gene TRBV11-2, with D tentatively TRBD2 (5 bases). The TCR sequence derives from a woman aged 18-29 years with Graves' hyperthyroidism that later progressed to Graves' ophthalmopathy. Specimen: blood. As DNA, the CDR3 is TGTGCCAGCAGCTTAGAGGCGGGCGGGAGCACAGATACGCAGTATTTT. Its translation: CASSLEAGGSTDTQYF.